Listed below are T cell receptor beta chains from one sample, sequenced in a study of shared clonotypes between healthy human individuals. The data were produced by immunoSEQ multiplex PCR, yet TCRdb's version contains in-frame clones alone and is incomplete. The sample has over 800,000 clones, around 93% seen once. Material for sequencing was naive CD8+ T cells sorted from blood. These receptors were obtained from a man under 40 in good health. Both conserved end residues are part of each CDR3. Each record gives: J gene, V gene, CDR3 protein.

TRBJ2-3 | TRBV7-8 | CASSLGGRTTDTQYF
TRBJ2-1 | TRBV29-1 | CSAQGDPSGRVSYNEQFF
TRBJ2-2 | TRBV29-1 | CSVDFAGQATGELFF
TRBJ2-7 | TRBV29-1 | CSVEDDPNQGEQYF
TRBJ2-7 | TRBV5-1 | CASSPSSGSYEQYF
TRBJ2-7 | TRBV10-1 | CASSPRRGFGNPYEQYF
TRBJ1-1 | TRBV5-1 | CASSLGWEGETEAFF
TRBJ2-1 | TRBV27 | CASSNRDLFNEQFF
TRBJ2-7 | TRBV4-1 | CASSQEAVVAYEQYF
TRBJ2-6 | TRBV2 | CASTLNVADSGANVLTF
TRBJ2-7 | TRBV10-3 | CAISRLAGGNYEQYF
TRBJ2-7 | TRBV13 | CASSLEGLDEQYF
TRBJ2-3 | TRBV6-4 | CASLGPAGLTTDTQYF
TRBJ2-5 | TRBV5-6 | CASSLGLAGARFEETQYF
TRBJ2-7 | TRBV10-3 | CAISDPGDNSYEQYF
TRBJ2-7 | TRBV6-1 | CASSEDLGVPYEQYF
TRBJ1-5 | TRBV28 | CASSLIYPGASNQPQHF
TRBJ2-5 | TRBV29-1 | CSVRTTESPRETQYF
TRBJ2-1 | TRBV28 | CASSYPGNEAGTSYNEQFF
TRBJ2-7 | TRBV4-3 | CASSQVLAGDYEQYF
TRBJ2-7 | TRBV6-5 | CASSFSRDKHSYEQYF
TRBJ1-1 | TRBV5-4 | CASSLTETGGDTEAFF
TRBJ2-5 | TRBV7-2 | CASSFPLATQLGGETQYF
TRBJ2-1 | TRBV27 | CASSLSLAGVGEQFF
TRBJ1-1 | TRBV15 | CAKGRGGAFF
TRBJ1-4 | TRBV27 | CASSGPGRNEKLFF
TRBJ1-2 | TRBV7-9 | CASSSDRESDGYTF
TRBJ1-5 | TRBV7-8 | CASSSGGNQPQHF
TRBJ2-7 | TRBV30 | CAWSPTGFSYEQYF
TRBJ1-1 | TRBV5-5 | CASSERGPISSMNTEAFF
TRBJ1-5 | TRBV28 | CASSLRQGVKPQHF
TRBJ2-7 | TRBV30 | CAWSVLGRQTPYEQYF
TRBJ2-7 | TRBV7-6 | CASSFGAGSYEQYF
TRBJ2-7 | TRBV19 | CATMEVPGYEQYF
TRBJ2-5 | TRBV9 | CASSPLEFPEVETQYF